This T cell receptor beta chain was documented in a study of shared clonotypes between healthy human individuals. Profiling relied on immunoSEQ multiplex PCR, and the TCRdb table lists in-frame clones only, not all of them. This repertoire shows some 1,400,000 clones, around 97% found once; its top ten account for over 1%. CDR3 size: 13 residues. V was clipped by 0 bases and J by 1 base, with 3 bases between them. Germline V gives CDR1 GTSNPN, CDR2 SVGIG (reference sequence). A single count supports this clone. This sequence joins TRBV30 and TRBJ2-2; D remains ambiguous. The receptor's source is a young man in good health. The specimen sequenced was naive CD4+ T cells sorted from blood. Sample subset: CD45RA+ positively selected. The CDR3 DNA follows: TGTGCCTGGAGTGTGGAGAACACCGGGGAGCTGTTTTTT. It yields the protein CAWSVENTGELFF. The full variable domain, completed using reference TRBV30 and TRBJ2-2, is SQTIHQWPATLVQPVGSPLSLECTVEGTSNPNLYWYRQAAGRGLQLLFYSVGIGQISSEVPQNLSASRPQDRQFILSSKKLLLSDSGFYLCAWSVENTGELFFGEGSRLTVL.